This TCR beta chain was recovered during a study of CD8 T cells in ankylosing spondylitis (dated by TCRdb to about 2017). Background for the entire study: To find TCR variants linked to disease, the study profiled T cell receptor beta repertoires in ankylosing spondylitis patients and healthy donors. The full study cohort was made up of over 20 ankylosing spondylitis patients and about a hundred healthy donors. Peripheral blood samples were taken, and synovial fluid was additionally collected from ankylosing spondylitis patients.

This clonotype was picked up many times. It has no known antigen specificity. One base away there is no much larger clone; base qualities are not given. Instrument on record: Illumina HiSeq 2500. Quantitative 5'-RACE with molecular barcodes was used to prepare TCR beta libraries. From the authors' description of their analysis: To identify disease-linked TCR variants, a new computational method was used, one built on a probabilistic model of VDJ rearrangement. Using fastp trimming at Q25 and MiXCR clonotype assembly, TCRdb reanalyzed the public sequencing data and kept in-frame beta chains. A single entry per CDR3 protein holds the most common genes and DNA from its merged rows. TCRdb, rather than the study authors, made the V and J calls. The sample profile shows 30,000 to 45,000 distinct CDR3 sequences; 4.5% to 6% of them were found once. Of the sample, more than 10% is held by the ten largest clones.

General findings and caveats noted by the study authors: The disease-linked clones were reported to be significantly enriched in matched synovial fluid samples from ankylosing spondylitis patients. A CD8+ phenotype was shown by the disease-linked clones, which were found at relatively low frequencies in peripheral blood. A TCR beta motif made up of eight or nine highly homologous amino acid variants appeared to be characteristic of blood from ankylosing spondylitis patients. Some motif variants had previously been reported in the synovial fluid and blood of reactive arthritis patients, which suggests shared mechanisms of disease initiation.

From a lookup of the germline V gene, CDR1 and CDR2 are MNHEY and SVGEGT. The V end loses 0 bases and the J end loses 2 bases, and a stretch of 11 bases separates them. From the cysteine through the phenylalanine, the CDR3 covers 15 amino acids. The retained sequence is limited to the CDR3, 45 bases, with the frame set at the first base. Sequenced material: blood, either unsorted or a sorted T cell fraction (not recorded which). This TCR was recovered from a male donor with ankylosing spondylitis or in good health (not recorded which). This receptor chain uses TRBV6-2 or TRBV6-3 and TRBJ2-7, with no confident D gene call. The CDR3 protein sequence reads: CASSYSTSEPYEQYF. The nucleotide sequence is given as TGTGCCAGCAGTTACTCGACCAGCGAGCCCTACGAGCAGTACTTC.